What follows are 24 T cell receptor beta chains derived from one specimen sequenced in a study of Graves' ophthalmopathy and Graves' hyperthyroidism. RNA transcripts provided the template for amplifying TCR beta CDR3 regions. First-round RT-PCR with HTBI primers preceded a second-round multiplex PCR. TCRdb passed the multiplex PCR reads through MiXCR, listing each CDR3 protein once. The table includes about 740,000 distinct CDR3 sequences, 40% detected once. Sequencing was carried out using peripheral blood. The receptors shown here come from an adult man with Graves' ophthalmopathy.

This clonotype was seen more than once but under ten times. The J gene is TRBJ1-2, the V gene TRBV2; D is ambiguous. CDR1 is SNHLY and CDR2 is FYNNEI in the germline V gene. The length of the CDR3 is 14 residues. Trimming took 5 bases from V and 0 from J, leaving 10 bases between them. CDR3 DNA sequence: TGTGCCAGCAGTTACCCAGGAGCTAACTATGGCTACACCTTC. This gives the protein CASSYPGANYGYTF. The full variable domain, with the rest looked up from reference TRBV2 and TRBJ1-2, is EPEVTQTPSHQVTQMGQEVILRCVPISNHLYFYWYRQILGQKVEFLVSFYNNEISEKSEIFDDQFSVERPDGSNFTLKIRSTKLEDSAMYFCASSYPGANYGYTFGSGTRLTVV.

This clonotype showed up many times. The rearrangement links TRBV11-2 to TRBJ1-1; D unresolved. Trimming removed 1 base from V and 4 bases from J, with 4 bases in between. This CDR3 contains 12 residues. The germline V gene encodes CDR1 SGHAT and CDR2 FQNNGV. CDR3 nucleotide sequence: TGTGCCAGCAGCTTAGTAGCCACTGAAGCTTTCTTT. Encoded protein: CASSLVATEAFF.

The chain is built from TRBV7-6 and TRBJ2-7, with TRBD2 identical over 10 bases. The CDR3 consists of 15 residues. CDR1 SGHVS and CDR2 FNYEAQ come from the germline V gene. V was pared by 1 base and J by 3 bases, with 3 bases of the junction left unmatched. The DNA of the CDR3 is TGTGCCAGCAGCTTAGAGTGGACTAGCGGCTACGAGCAGTACTTC. Translating gives CASSLEWTSGYEQYF.

This clonotype was counted many times. A junction end diverges from the germline sequence, so it may reflect a read error. This chain's CDR3 is CASSANTEAFF. The CDR3 DNA is TGCGCCAGCAGCGCGAACACTGAAGCTTTCTTT. The chain joins TRBV7-9 to TRBJ1-1; D not certain. There are 11 residues in the CDR3. The V gene's germline CDR1 is SEHNR and CDR2 FQNEAQ (reference sequence).

The rearrangement links TRBV10-3 to TRBJ2-5; no clear D gene. CDR3 length equals 17 residues. Per germline, CDR1 ENHRY and CDR2 SYGVKD. V dropped 0 bases and J dropped 2 bases, with 16 bases sitting between them. The CDR3 DNA reads TGTGCCATCAGTGAGTCGAATGTCCCCTCTCCGCAAGAGACCCAGTACTTC. It specifies CAISESNVPSPQETQYF.

The count of this clonotype is one. Germline and junction disagree at one end, which may indicate a read error. The chain employs TRBV24-1 and TRBJ1-5, with TRBD1 identical over 12 bases. The CDR3 totals 17 residues. Germline loops: CDR1 KGHDR, CDR2 SFDVKD. The DNA for the CDR3 is TGTGCCAGCAGTGAACGGGACAGGGGGCTGGGCAATCAGCCCCAGCATTTT. Residues: CASSERDRGLGNQPQHF.

V gene TRBV19 combines with J gene TRBJ1-5; no clear D gene. From germline, CDR1 is LNHDA and CDR2 SQIVND (reference sequence). V was shortened by 3 bases and J by 7 bases, with 13 bases between the two germline ends. The CDR3 is 14 residues long. The CDR3 region has the DNA TGTGCCAGTAGTATCAATCCCCTCCAGCAGCCCCAGCATTTT. Translated: CASSINPLQQPQHF.

This clonotype occurred many times. V and J are TRBV7-8 and TRBJ2-2; perhaps TRBD1 as D (6 bases). The CDR3 loop spans 15 amino acids. Trimming cost V 1 base and J 4 bases, with 10 bases left between them. Germline V lookup: CDR1 SGHVS, CDR2 FQNEAQ. The CDR3 region has the DNA TGTGCCAGCAGCTTAGGTGGGGGCGGCACCGGGGAGCTGTTTTTT. Its protein product is CASSLGGGGTGELFF.

This clonotype was counted a few times. The chain uses TRBV7-9 and TRBJ2-2; possibly TRBD1 for D (5 bases). Per the germline V gene, CDR1 is SEHNR and CDR2 is FQNEAQ (reference sequence). With 5 bases removed from V and 1 base from J, the gap between germline ends came to 11 bases. This CDR3 spans 15 amino acids. The CDR3 DNA reads TGTGCCAGCAGCACCCAGGGAAGGAACACCGGGGAGCTGTTTTTT. Translation: CASSTQGRNTGELFF.

Note on this clonotype: The conserved phenylalanine or tryptophan normally closing the CDR3 is absent here, so this likely arose from a read error. It is unclear where the CDR3 begins or ends on the DNA, so no DNA is shown, and the CDR3 is as TCRdb lists it. The J gene is TRBJ2-6, the V gene TRBV9; the table names TRBD1, a call not compared with the DNA. The germline V gene has CDR1 SGDLS and CDR2 YYNGEE. The CDR3 contains 9 residues when both ends are counted. The CDR3 is CASSIVLGT.

This chain connects TRBV7-8 to TRBJ2-2; no firm D call. Trimming took off 4 bases at V and 1 base at J, with 7 bases between the two ends. The CDR3 length is 14 residues. CDR1 is SGHVS, CDR2 FQNEAQ, per germline. As DNA, the CDR3 is TGTGCCAGCAGCTACTTCGGGAACACCGGGGAGCTGTTTTTT. Translated, it gives CASSYFGNTGELFF.

This clonotype was counted only a few times. This rearrangement joins TRBV2 to TRBJ2-7; 7 positions agree with TRBD2. V dropped 6 bases and J dropped 3; count of bases not matched to a gene: 5. Germline CDR1 reads SNHLY; CDR2 reads FYNNEI. The CDR3 contains 13 residues. The DNA of the CDR3 is TGTGCCAGCAGGCCGGGAGGCTACTACGAGCAGTACTTC. Encoded protein: CASRPGGYYEQYF.

This sequence joins TRBV29-1 and TRBJ2-7, with TRBD2 matching over 7 bases. The CDR3 runs to 13 residues. The junction had 5 bases not matched to a gene; V was cut back by 4 bases and J by 2 bases. Germline V gene lookup returns CDR1 SQVTM and CDR2 ANQGSEA. CDR3 sequence reads: CSVGQRGPYEQYF. The CDR3 coding sequence is TGCAGCGTTGGCCAGCGGGGCCCCTACGAGCAGTACTTC.

The genes are TRBV20-1 and TRBJ2-2, with D unresolved. The V and J ends lost 8 bases and 3 bases respectively, with 13 bases between them. The CDR3 covers 13 residues. Germline CDR1 reads DFQATT; CDR2 reads SNEGSKA (reference sequence). DNA for the CDR3: TGCAGTTTCACAGATGGATACACCGGGGAGCTGTTTTTT. This gives the protein CSFTDGYTGELFF.

The V gene is TRBV5-8, the J gene TRBJ1-2, with 7 bases that match TRBD1. The V gene's germline CDR1 is SGHTS and CDR2 YDEGEE. The CDR3 length is 14 residues. Trimming cost V 4 bases and J 4 bases; bases outside gene matches: 7. This CDR3 reads CASSRPTGTYGYTF. CDR3 bases: TGTGCCAGCAGCCGACCGACAGGGACCTATGGCTACACCTTC. The full variable domain, in which reference TRBV5-8 and TRBJ1-2 provide the parts outside the CDR3, is EAGVTQSPTHLIKTRGQQATLRCSPISGHTSVYWYQQALGLGLQFLLWYDEGEERNRGNFPPRFSGRQFPNYSSELNVNALELEDSALYLCASSRPTGTYGYTFGSGTRLTVV.

V gene TRBV24-1 combines with J gene TRBJ1-5, with TRBD1 identical over 9 bases. V dropped 6 bases and J dropped 3; count of bases not matched to a gene: 11. Germline assignment: CDR1 KGHDR and CDR2 SFDVKD. This CDR3 spans 17 amino acids. CDR3 region: CATSYLATGGNNQPQHF. The CDR3 nucleotides read TGTGCCACCAGTTACTTGGCGACAGGGGGTAACAATCAGCCCCAGCATTTT.

This clonotype was observed a handful of times. The chain combines TRBV9 with TRBJ1-2; perhaps TRBD1 as D (5 bases). Trimming stripped 3 bases from V and 2 bases from J, with 17 bases between. This CDR3 is built from 16 residues. Germline V gene lookup returns CDR1 SGDLS and CDR2 YYNGEE. The CDR3 loop reads CASSAARGVTNYGYTF. Written as DNA, the CDR3 is TGTGCCAGCAGCGCTGCCCGGGGCGTGACAAACTATGGCTACACCTTC.

The V gene is TRBV25-1, the J gene TRBJ2-5, with TRBD1 identical over 8 bases. The DNA matches TRBJ2-1 better at its end, which makes the J call doubtful. This CDR3 spans 16 amino acids. Germline-derived CDR1 and CDR2 are MGHDK and SYGVNS. The CDR3 loop is CASSESQGATYNEQFF. CDR3 in DNA: TGTGCCAGCAGTGAATCGCAGGGGGCAACCTACAATGAGCAGTTCTTC.

The chain couples TRBV11-2 to TRBJ2-7; 12 nucleotides agree with TRBD2. There are 15 residues in the CDR3. Germline trimming cut 5 bases from V and 7 bases from J; bases unmatched to any gene: 9. Germline V gene sequence: CDR1 SGHAT, CDR2 FQNNGV. CDR3 loop: CASSLPSGRAWEQYF. CDR3 DNA: TGTGCCAGCAGCCTTCCTAGCGGGAGGGCCTGGGAGCAGTACTTC. The full variable domain, rest sourced from reference TRBV11-2 and TRBJ2-7, is EAGVAQSPRYKIIEKRQSVAFWCNPISGHATLYWYQQILGQGPKLLIQFQNNGVVDDSQLPKDRFSAERLKGVDSTLKIQPAKLEDSAVYLCASSLPSGRAWEQYFGPGTRLTVT.

The rearrangement uses TRBV14 and TRBJ2-5; 8 nucleotides match TRBD2. This CDR3 region has 16 residues. V was clipped by 4 bases and J by 5 bases; unmatched bases: 12. CDR1 and CDR2 from the germline V gene are SGHDN and FVKESK. For the CDR3, the DNA is TGTGCCAGCAGCCCATGGTCGGGGGGGCGCGAGGAGACCCAGTACTTC. This gives the protein CASSPWSGGREETQYF. Full variable domain (missing parts from reference TRBV14 and TRBJ2-5): EAGVTQFPSHSVIEKGQTVTLRCDPISGHDNLYWYRRVMGKEIKFLLHFVKESKQDESGMPNNRFLAERTGGTYSTLKVQPAELEDSGVYFCASSPWSGGREETQYFGPGTRLLVL.

This clonotype was found a few times. V gene TRBV20-1 combines with J gene TRBJ2-1, with D possibly matching TRBD2 (6 bases). V was trimmed by 0 bases and J by 5 bases, leaving 11 bases between them. The germline gives CDR1 DFQATT, CDR2 SNEGSKA (reference sequence). This CDR3 contains 14 residues. CDR3 loop: CSARDGRGNNEQFF. CDR3 DNA sequence: TGCAGTGCTAGAGATGGTCGCGGGAACAATGAGCAGTTCTTC.

This clonotype appeared many times. V usage is TRBV20-1 and J usage is TRBJ1-2, with D perhaps TRBD1 (6 bases). The V end lost 0 bases, the J end lost 2 bases, and 7 bases lay between the germline ends. Germline V gene sequence: CDR1 DFQATT, CDR2 SNEGSKA (reference sequence). The CDR3 contains 13 residues. The CDR3 protein is CSAREGQNYGYTF. The CDR3 coding sequence is TGCAGTGCTAGAGAGGGACAAAACTATGGCTACACCTTC.

The chain couples TRBV2 to TRBJ2-2; no firm D call. This CDR3 is 16 amino acids long. Germline CDR1 and CDR2: SNHLY and FYNNEI. V lost 2 bases and J lost 2, with 12 bases in between. CDR3 residues: CASSEQHGPNTGELFF. DNA for the CDR3: TGTGCCAGCAGTGAACAGCACGGACCAAACACCGGGGAGCTGTTTTTT.

V usage is TRBV12-3 or TRBV12-4 and J usage is TRBJ1-1; no clear D gene. CDR3 length equals 14 residues. Trimming pared 6 bases from V and 4 bases from J, leaving 15 bases between. The CDR3 here is CASSSLDGSTEAFF. The CDR3 DNA is TGTGCCAGCAGCTCCCTGGACGGTTCCACTGAAGCTTTCTTT.